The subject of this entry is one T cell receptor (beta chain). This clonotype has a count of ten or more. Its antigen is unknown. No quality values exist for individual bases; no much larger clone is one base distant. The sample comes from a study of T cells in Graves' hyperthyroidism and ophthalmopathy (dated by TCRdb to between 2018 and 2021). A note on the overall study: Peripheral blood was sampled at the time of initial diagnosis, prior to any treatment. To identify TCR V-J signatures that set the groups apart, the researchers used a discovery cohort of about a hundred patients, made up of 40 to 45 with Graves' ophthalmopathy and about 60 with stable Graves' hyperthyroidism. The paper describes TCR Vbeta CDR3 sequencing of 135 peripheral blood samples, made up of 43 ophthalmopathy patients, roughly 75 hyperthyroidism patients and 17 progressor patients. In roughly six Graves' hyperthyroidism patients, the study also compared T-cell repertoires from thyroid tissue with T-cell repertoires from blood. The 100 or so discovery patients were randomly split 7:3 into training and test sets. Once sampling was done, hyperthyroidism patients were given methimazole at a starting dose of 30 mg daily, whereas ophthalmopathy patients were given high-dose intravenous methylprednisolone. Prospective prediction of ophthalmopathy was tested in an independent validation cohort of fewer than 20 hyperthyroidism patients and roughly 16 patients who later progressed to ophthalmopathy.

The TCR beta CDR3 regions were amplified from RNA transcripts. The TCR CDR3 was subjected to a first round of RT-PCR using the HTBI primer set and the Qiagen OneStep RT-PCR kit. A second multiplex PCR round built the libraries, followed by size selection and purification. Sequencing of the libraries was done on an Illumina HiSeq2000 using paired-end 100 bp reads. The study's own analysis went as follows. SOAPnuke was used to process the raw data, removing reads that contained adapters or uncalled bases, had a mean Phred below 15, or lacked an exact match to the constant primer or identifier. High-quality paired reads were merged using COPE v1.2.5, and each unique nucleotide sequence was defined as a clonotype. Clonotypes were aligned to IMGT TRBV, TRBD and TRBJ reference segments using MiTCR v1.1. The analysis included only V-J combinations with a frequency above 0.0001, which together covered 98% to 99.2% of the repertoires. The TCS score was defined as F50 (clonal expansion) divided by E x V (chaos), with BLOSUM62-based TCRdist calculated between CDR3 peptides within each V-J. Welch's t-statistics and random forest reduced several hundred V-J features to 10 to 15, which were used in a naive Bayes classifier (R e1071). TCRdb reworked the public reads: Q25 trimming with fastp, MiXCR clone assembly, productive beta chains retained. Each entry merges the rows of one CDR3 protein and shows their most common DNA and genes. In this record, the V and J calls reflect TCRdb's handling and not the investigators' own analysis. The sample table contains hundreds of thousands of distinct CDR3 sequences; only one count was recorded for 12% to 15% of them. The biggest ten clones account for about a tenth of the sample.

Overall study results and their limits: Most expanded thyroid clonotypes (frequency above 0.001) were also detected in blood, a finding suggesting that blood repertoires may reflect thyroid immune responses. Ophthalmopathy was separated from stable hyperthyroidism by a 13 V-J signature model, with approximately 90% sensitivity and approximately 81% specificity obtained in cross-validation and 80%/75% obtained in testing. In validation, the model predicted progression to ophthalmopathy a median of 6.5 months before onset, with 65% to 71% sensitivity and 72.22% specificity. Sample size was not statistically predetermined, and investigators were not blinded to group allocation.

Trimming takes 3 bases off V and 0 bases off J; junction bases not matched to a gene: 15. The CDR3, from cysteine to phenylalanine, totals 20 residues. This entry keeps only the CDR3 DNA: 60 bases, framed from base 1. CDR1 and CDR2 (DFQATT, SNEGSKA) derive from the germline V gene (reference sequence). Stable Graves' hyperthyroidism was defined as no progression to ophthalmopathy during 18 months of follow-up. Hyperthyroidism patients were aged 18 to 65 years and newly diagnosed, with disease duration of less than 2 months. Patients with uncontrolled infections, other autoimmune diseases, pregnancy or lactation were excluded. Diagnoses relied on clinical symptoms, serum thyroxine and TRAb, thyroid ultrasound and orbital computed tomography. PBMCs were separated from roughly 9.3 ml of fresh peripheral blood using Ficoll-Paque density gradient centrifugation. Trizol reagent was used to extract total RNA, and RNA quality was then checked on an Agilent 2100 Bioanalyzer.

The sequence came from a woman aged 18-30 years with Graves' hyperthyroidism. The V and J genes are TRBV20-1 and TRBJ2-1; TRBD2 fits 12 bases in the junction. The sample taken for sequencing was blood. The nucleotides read TGCAGTGCTAGGGGGATTCCGGGACTAGCGGGTAGGAGCTCCTACAATGAGCAGTTCTTC. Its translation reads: CSARGIPGLAGRSSYNEQFF.